Listed below are T cell receptor beta chains from one sample, sequenced in a study of cytomegalovirus exposure and HLA in healthy donors. The data were produced by immunoSEQ multiplex PCR, yet TCRdb's version contains in-frame clones alone and is incomplete. The sample holds more than 140,000 clones, around 90% seen once. What was sequenced was PBMCs. All receptors come from a woman aged 18-29 years in good health and CMV-seropositive. Each CDR3 is given with its conserved first and last residue. A D gene is named only where the DNA matches it firmly. Size values are once, few and many counts, or a class for expanded clones, and some rows have none.

clone_size j_call v_call d_call cdr3_nt cdr3_aa
- TRBJ2-7 TRBV18 TRBD1 TGTGCCAGCTCCGCCCCTGCACCGGGGACAGATGTCTACGAGCAGTACTTC CASSAPAPGTDVYEQYF
- TRBJ2-4 TRBV28 TRBD2 TGTGCCAGCAGTTTTATTCGGACTAGCGGGTTAACCAAAAACATTCAGTACTTC CASSFIRTSGLTKNIQYF
- TRBJ1-1 TRBV5-6 - TGTGCCAGCAGCCCGTTACAGGGATGGGACACTGAAGCTTTCTTT CASSPLQGWDTEAFF
- TRBJ2-7 TRBV13 TRBD2 TGTGCCAGCAGCTCCACCGGGACTAGCGGAGTTAGGCAGTACTTC CASSSTGTSGVRQYF
once TRBJ2-5 TRBV27 - TGTGCCAGCAGTTCGGCAGGGGCCTTCCAAGAGACCCAGTACTTC CASSSAGAFQETQYF
once TRBJ2-3 TRBV21-1 - TGTGCCAGCAGCAAAGGCGGGGGCCCAGATACGCAGTATTTT CASSKGGGPDTQYF
- TRBJ2-4 TRBV6-1 - TGTGCCAGCAGTGTCCAGGGTACTAGCCGAGCCAAAAACATTCAGTACTTC CASSVQGTSRAKNIQYF
- TRBJ2-2 TRBV15 - TGTGCCACCAGCAGAGACGCGAAGGGGGTCTACACCGGGGAGCTGTTTTTT CATSRDAKGVYTGELFF
- TRBJ2-2 TRBV7-9 TRBD2 TGTGCCAGCAGCGGGACGGCTAGCGGGAGGGGTTACACCGGGGAGCTGTTTTTT CASSGTASGRGYTGELFF
- TRBJ2-7 TRBV11-3 TRBD1 TGTGCCAGCAGACTGGACAGGTGGTCGTCCTACGAGCAGTACTTC CASRLDRWSSYEQYF
- TRBJ2-7 TRBV5-6 TRBD1 TGTGCCAGCAGCTTTAAAGGGACAGGGCCGCAACACGAGCAGTACTTC CASSFKGTGPQHEQYF
- TRBJ2-7 TRBV7-4 TRBD1 TGTGCCAGCAGCTCGGGACAGGGTGGGGGTGAGCAGTACTTC CASSSGQGGGEQYF
- TRBJ2-3 TRBV27 TRBD2 TGTGCCAGCAGACCCGGACTAGCGGGAGCAGATACGCAGTATTTT CASRPGLAGADTQYF
- TRBJ2-3 TRBV5-4 - TGTGCCAGCAGCCATATTAGCTTAACAGATACGCAGTATTTT CASSHISLTDTQYF
- TRBJ2-1 TRBV7-2 TRBD2 TGTGCCAGCAGCTTTAGCGGGAATGAGCAGTTCTTC CASSFSGNEQFF
- TRBJ1-5 TRBV4-1 TRBD1 TGCGCCAGCAGCCAAGTAGGGGGCAGGAGCAATCAGCCCCAGCATTTT CASSQVGGRSNQPQHF
- TRBJ2-7 TRBV11-3 TRBD2 TGTGCCACCGAGGGTAGCGGGAGCGAGCAGTACTTC CATEGSGSEQYF
- TRBJ2-3 TRBV5-1 TRBD1 TGCGCCAGCAAAAGTACAGGGGTTAGCACAGATACGCAGTATTTT CASKSTGVSTDTQYF
few TRBJ2-7 TRBV7-9 - TGTGCCAGCAGCTTAGCGGGGGGACGGTCCTACGAGCAGTACTTC CASSLAGGRSYEQYF
- TRBJ2-4 TRBV6-4 TRBD2 TGTGCCAGCAGTGTAGCGGGAGGGTCAAACATTCAGTACTTC CASSVAGGSNIQYF
- TRBJ2-5 TRBV5-1 TRBD2 TGCGCCAGCAGTGTGGGGGGGTTCCAAGAGACCCAGTACTTC CASSVGGFQETQYF
- TRBJ2-7 TRBV6-1 - TGTGCCAGCAGTGATGTCGCAGGGCCCTACGAGCAGTACTTC CASSDVAGPYEQYF
- TRBJ2-7 TRBV6-4 TRBD2 TGTGCCAGCAGTGGTGCGGGAGTCCACGAGCAGTACTTC CASSGAGVHEQYF
- TRBJ2-6 TRBV30 - TGTGCCTGGAGTTTAGGTCCCGGGGGGCCTGGGGCCAACGTCCTGACTTTC CAWSLGPGGPGANVLTF
few TRBJ2-4 TRBV7-7 TRBD1 TGTGCTAGCAGCGCAGGACAGGGAAACATTCAGTACTTC CASSAGQGNIQYF
- TRBJ2-1 TRBV5-1 - TGCGCCAGCAGCTTGAGCGTGACAGTCCAAAGTGATGAGCAGTTCTTC CASSLSVTVQSDEQFF
- TRBJ1-2 TRBV28 - TGTGCCATCTCCTTACTGTATGGCTACACCTTC CAISLLYGYTF
- TRBJ2-2 TRBV7-8 - TGTGCCAGCAGCTTTTCGGACAGCTTCACCGGGGAGCTGTTTTTT CASSFSDSFTGELFF
- TRBJ2-7 TRBV5-1 - TGCGCCAGCAGGGCAGGGGTGACGAACGAGCAGTACTTC CASRAGVTNEQYF
- TRBJ1-1 TRBV7-9 - TGTGCCAGCAGCTTGACAGGTATTGACACTGAAGCTTTCTTT CASSLTGIDTEAFF
- TRBJ2-1 TRBV7-8 TRBD2 TGTGCCAGCAGCTCAGCGGGAGTGGGCAATGAGCAGTTCTTC CASSSAGVGNEQFF
- TRBJ2-1 TRBV7-7 - TGTGCTAGCAGCTTATCTGGAGGGGCCGGCGAGCAGTTCTTC CASSLSGGAGEQFF
few TRBJ1-5 TRBV19 TRBD1 TGTGCCAGTAGTATACAGGGGGATCAGCCCCAGCATTTT CASSIQGDQPQHF
- TRBJ2-7 TRBV6-5 TRBD1 TGTGCCAGCAGATCGGGACAGGGGACCTACGAGCAGTACTTC CASRSGQGTYEQYF
- TRBJ1-4 TRBV9 TRBD1 TGTGCCAGCAGCGCGACGGACAGGACTAATGAAAAACTGTTTTTT CASSATDRTNEKLFF
- TRBJ1-5 TRBV2 - TGTGCCAGCAGTGACGGACACGAGAATCAGCCCCAGCATTTT CASSDGHENQPQHF
once TRBJ1-4 TRBV28 TRBD1 TGTGCCAGCAGTTCCAGACAGGGGGCGTGGGAAAAACTGTTTTTT CASSSRQGAWEKLFF
- TRBJ2-5 TRBV5-1 - TGCGCCAGCAGCTTCCCCATGAGGGAGACCCAGTACTTC CASSFPMRETQYF
- TRBJ2-7 TRBV6-1 TRBD2 TGTGCCAGCAGTGAAGAATTACTAGCGGGATATGCCTACGAGCAGTACTTC CASSEELLAGYAYEQYF
once TRBJ2-3 TRBV15 TRBD2 TGTGCCACCAGCAGGGCCGGGACTAGCGGCACAGATACGCAGTATTTT CATSRAGTSGTDTQYF
few TRBJ1-2 TRBV29-1 TRBD1 TGCAGCGTTGAAGAGCGCTCGGGACAGGGAGGCCCCTCTAACTATGGCTACACCTTC CSVEERSGQGGPSNYGYTF
- TRBJ2-1 TRBV29-1 - TGCAGCGTTGAATTAGTTAGTGAGCAGTTCTTC CSVELVSEQFF
- TRBJ1-1 TRBV19 - TGTGCCAGTAGATGGGGAGAGAACACTGAAGCTTTCTTT CASRWGENTEAFF
- TRBJ2-2 TRBV2 TRBD1 TGTGCCAGCAGACTGACAGGGTCGAACACCGGGGAGCTGTTTTTT CASRLTGSNTGELFF
- TRBJ1-4 TRBV6-1 TRBD1 TGTGCCAGCAGTGGGACAGGATCTAATGAAAAACTGTTTTTT CASSGTGSNEKLFF
- TRBJ2-3 TRBV25-1 - TGTGCCAGCGGTGGGGGGACAAATACGCAGTATTTT CASGGGTNTQYF
- TRBJ2-1 TRBV10-2 TRBD2 TGCGCCAGCAGTGAGTCGGCGGGAGGCTACAATGAGCAGTTCTTC CASSESAGGYNEQFF
- TRBJ2-7 TRBV5-6 TRBD2 TGTGCCAGCAGCTTGGGAGGGGGACTAGGAACCTACGAGCAGTACTTC CASSLGGGLGTYEQYF
- TRBJ2-5 TRBV19 TRBD2 TGTGCCAGTAGTAGAGAGAGCGGGAGGGCCACTGAGACCCAGTACTTC CASSRESGRATETQYF